This entry features one TCR beta chain sequence. The antigen remains undetermined. The data originate from a study of response to subunit inactivated influenza vaccine. CDR1 SGHVS and CDR2 FQNEAQ come from the germline V gene. V was clipped by 6 bases and J by 9 bases; unmatched bases: 13. CDR3 length equals 15 residues. The study, taken as a whole, reports: Researchers suggested that each seasonal influenza vaccination recruits few new T cells.

A single record per CDR3 protein comes from TCRdb applying MiXCR to the RT-PCR reads. The repertoire includes roughly 460,000 distinct CDR3 sequences, roughly 9.8% of them detected once, and approximately 12% sits in the top ten. The source was PBMCs from blood, collected around seven weeks after vaccination. The chain combines TRBV7-8 with TRBJ2-1; 8 positions match TRBD2. The TCR sequence derives from a man over 45 who received an inactivated influenza vaccine. For the CDR3, the DNA is TGTGCCAGCAGGGAGTATGGACTAGCAAGCGGTGAGCAGTTCTTC. Protein sequence: CASREYGLASGEQFF.